Presented here are 25 T cell receptor beta chains from one specimen sequenced in a study of blood T cell repertoires in COVID-19. Only in-frame clones appear in the TCRdb table, and some are missing; sequencing was by immunoSEQ multiplex PCR. The table shows around 260,000 clones, with over 65% occurring only once. The sample comprised peripheral blood. The receptors come from a man in his fifties or sixties who had recovered from COVID-19.

This clone was counted a few times. The chain links TRBV30 to TRBJ2-7; 8 bases line up with TRBD2. The CDR3 is 17 amino acids. Trimming at V came to 0 bases and at J to 1 base, leaving 11 bases not matched to a gene. Looked up from germline, CDR1 is GTSNPN and CDR2 is SVGIG (reference sequence). CDR3: CAWSVGGWAGGSYEQYF. The CDR3 region has the DNA TGTGCCTGGAGTGTAGGTGGATGGGCGGGGGGTTCCTACGAGCAGTACTTC.

The chain carries TRBV9 and TRBJ2-7; TRBD1 agrees at 9 bases. The CDR3 loop spans 15 amino acids. Germline-derived CDR1 and CDR2 are SGDLS and YYNGEE. Trimming took 3 bases from V and 2 from J; bases not matched to a gene: 6. The CDR3 DNA reads as TGTGCCAGCAGCGGCCGGGACAGGGTGACCTACGAGCAGTACTTC. Translation gives CASSGRDRVTYEQYF. Complete variable domain (other parts from reference TRBV9 and TRBJ2-7): DSGVTQTPKHLITATGQRVTLRCSPRSGDLSVYWYQQSLDQGLQFLIQYYNGEERAKGNILERFSAQQFPDLHSELNLSSLELGDSALYFCASSGRDRVTYEQYFGPGTRLTVT.

The chain joins TRBV13 to TRBJ2-1, with D uncertain. Trimming took 3 bases from V and 0 from J, leaving 9 bases between them. This CDR3 is built from 15 residues. The germline V gene has CDR1 PRHDT and CDR2 FYEKMQ (reference sequence). As DNA, the CDR3 is TGTGCCAGCAGCTTCCCAGGTCTCTCCTACAATGAGCAGTTCTTC. Translating it yields CASSFPGLSYNEQFF.

The chain uses TRBV6-1 and TRBJ2-7; TRBD2 might be the D (5 bases). Trimming removed 0 bases from V and 6 bases from J, with 12 bases in between. The CDR3 is made up of 14 amino acids. Germline V lookup: CDR1 MNHNS, CDR2 SASEGT. CDR3 nucleotides: TGTGCCAGCAGTGAAGCCTGGGCGGGTGTCGAGCAGTACTTC. Amino acids: CASSEAWAGVEQYF.

The chain combines TRBV28 with TRBJ1-6, with D possibly matching TRBD1 (6 bases). The CDR3 has 15 residues. The ends were cut back, 7 bases at V and 8 bases at J, with 18 bases in the middle. The germline gives CDR1 MDHEN, CDR2 SYDVKM. The CDR3 is CASTPGDILDSPLHF. DNA for the CDR3: TGTGCCAGCACCCCTGGGGACATACTGGATTCACCCCTCCACTTT.

The chain carries TRBV7-8 and TRBJ2-1, with 11 bases aligning to TRBD2. The CDR3 has 16 amino acids. Germline CDR1 is SGHVS and CDR2 is FQNEAQ. V shed 7 bases and J 5 bases; nucleotides not matched to a gene: 10. This CDR3 is CASTPRGLAANNEQFF. CDR3 bases: TGTGCCAGCACCCCTCGGGGACTAGCGGCAAACAATGAGCAGTTCTTC.

J is TRBJ1-5 and V is TRBV6-2 or TRBV6-3; D gene uncertain. Looked up from germline, CDR1 is MNHEY and CDR2 is SVGEGT. The CDR3 loop spans 15 amino acids. The ends were cut back, 6 bases at V and 4 bases at J, with 16 bases in the middle. Written as DNA, the CDR3 is TGTGCCAGCAGCCGCGAGGGCCGACCAAATCAGCCCCAGCATTTT. Its protein is CASSREGRPNQPQHF.

The CDR3: CASGRTSGYQETQYF. CDR3 bases: TGTGCTAGTGGGAGGACTAGCGGATACCAAGAGACCCAGTACTTC. This chain connects TRBV12-5 to TRBJ2-5; 10 nucleotides line up with TRBD2. Germline values: CDR1 LGHNT, CDR2 FRNRAP. The CDR3 has 15 amino acids. Trimming cost V 6 bases and J 0 bases; bases outside gene matches: 4.

In this sample, this clone turned up a few times. The chain combines TRBV19 with TRBJ2-2; 11 nucleotides agree with TRBD2. The CDR3 consists of 14 residues. The germline CDR1 and CDR2 sequences are LNHDA and SQIVND (reference sequence). Trimming cost V 7 bases and J 5 bases; bases outside gene matches: 3. The DNA for the CDR3 is TGTGCCAGTATGGGACTAGCGGTTACCGGGGAGCTGTTTTTT. This gives the protein CASMGLAVTGELFF.

This clone was seen more than once but under ten times. CDR3 nucleotides: TGTGCCAGCAGTTATTCCCGGGGTTTACAAGCTTTCTTT. Amino acid sequence: CASSYSRGLQAFF. V is TRBV28 and J is TRBJ1-1, with no clear D. Trimming pared 4 bases from V and 9 bases from J, leaving 15 bases between. The CDR3 consists of 13 residues. Germline V gives CDR1 MDHEN, CDR2 SYDVKM.

The rearrangement joins TRBV6-5 to TRBJ2-7, with TRBD1 matching over 8 bases. The length of the CDR3 is 15 residues. Germline assignment: CDR1 MNHEY and CDR2 SVGAGI. The V gene end was trimmed by 4 bases and the J gene end by 5 bases; junction bases not matched to a gene: 10. The CDR3 protein is CASSFGQGAVHEQYF. The CDR3 DNA sequence: TGTGCCAGCAGTTTCGGACAGGGAGCGGTTCACGAGCAGTACTTC.

The rearrangement joins TRBV9 to TRBJ2-3; maybe TRBD2 (6 bases). Germline V CDR1 and CDR2: SGDLS, YYNGEE. Trimming shortened V by 4 bases and J by 1 base, and 13 bases separated the two germline ends. The CDR3 totals 15 residues. In DNA, the CDR3 is TGTGCCAGCAGCAAGGGAGGAGGGGGCACAGATACGCAGTATTTT. Residues: CASSKGGGGTDTQYF.

This clone was seen only once. The chain recombines TRBV9 with TRBJ2-3; 10 nucleotides agree with TRBD2. This CDR3 spans 17 amino acids. J was trimmed by 5 bases and V by 1 base; bases with no gene match: 10. CDR1 is SGDLS, CDR2 YYNGEE, per germline. CDR3 DNA: TGTGCCAGCAGCGTATTCCAGCGGGAGCGGGGGGGAGATACGCAGTATTTT. It specifies CASSVFQRERGGDTQYF.

V gene TRBV5-1 combines with J gene TRBJ1-4; D unresolved. V was pared by 0 bases and J by 8 bases, with 14 bases between. The CDR3 has 15 residues. CDR1 is SGHRS, CDR2 YFSETQ, per germline. CDR3 bases: TGCGCCAGCAGCTTGGTTTTGGATGGGCAGGAAAAACTGTTTTTT. Amino acids: CASSLVLDGQEKLFF.

The chain couples TRBV7-2 to TRBJ2-7; 7 bases line up with TRBD2. Germline values: CDR1 SGHTA, CDR2 FQGNSA. The CDR3 totals 16 residues. V was pared by 3 bases and J by 6 bases, with 14 bases of the junction left unmatched. The CDR3 spells CASSFPPGGGSLEQYF. CDR3 bases: TGTGCCAGCAGCTTCCCCCCGGGCGGGGGTTCTCTCGAGCAGTACTTC.

This sequence joins TRBV6-5 and TRBJ2-7; 8 nucleotides line up with TRBD1. J gave up 6 bases and V 4 bases, and 11 bases lay outside the gene matches. The CDR3 length is 15 residues. CDR1 is MNHEY and CDR2 is SVGAGI in the germline V gene. The CDR3: CASSSWTGRPLEQYF. CDR3 nucleotides: TGTGCCAGCAGTTCCTGGACAGGGAGGCCTCTCGAGCAGTACTTC.

The J gene is TRBJ2-1, the V gene TRBV10-1; TRBD2 aligns across 9 bases. The J segment lost 9 bases and the V segment lost 0 bases, leaving 15 bases of the junction unmatched. CDR3 length equals 18 residues. Germline-derived CDR1 and CDR2 are WNHNN and SYGVQD (reference sequence). For the CDR3, the DNA is TGCGCCAGCAGTGAGTCCCCGGGGGGTAGCGGGAGAGGTAGTGAGCAGTTCTTC. Encoded protein: CASSESPGGSGRGSEQFF.

V is TRBV18 and J is TRBJ2-2, with 7 bases matching TRBD1. V lost 4 bases to trimming and J lost 3 bases; unmatched junction nucleotides: 5. Germline loops: CDR1 KGHSH, CDR2 LQKENI. This CDR3 spans 15 amino acids. The CDR3 DNA follows: TGTGCCAGCTCACGGGACGGGACAGACACCGGGGAGCTGTTTTTT. It yields the protein CASSRDGTDTGELFF. The complete variable domain, with remaining parts taken from reference TRBV18 and TRBJ2-2, reads NAGVMQNPRHLVRRRGQEARLRCSPMKGHSHVYWYRQLPEEGLKFMVYLQKENIIDESGMPKERFSAEFPKEGPSILRIQQVVRGDSAAYFCASSRDGTDTGELFFGEGSRLTVL.

The chain employs TRBV7-3 and TRBJ2-1; the D gene is possibly TRBD1 (5 bases). Per the germline V gene, CDR1 is SGHTA and CDR2 is FQGTGA. CDR3 size: 14 residues. V lost 0 bases to trimming and J lost 10 bases, with 13 bases between them. As DNA, the CDR3 is TGTGCCAGCAGCTTAACGTCGGACACCAGAGAGCAGTTCTTC. Its translation is CASSLTSDTREQFF.

The chain is built from TRBV5-1 and TRBJ2-5; a weak D match, TRBD2 (5 bases). The CDR3 sequence is 14 residues long. With 5 bases removed from V and 7 bases from J, the gap between germline ends came to 18 bases. Germline CDR1 reads SGHRS; CDR2 reads YFSETQ. This chain's CDR3 is CASSTGIAGLTQYF. In DNA, the CDR3 is TGCGCCAGCAGTACGGGAATAGCTGGGTTGACCCAGTACTTC.

This clone was seen just once. This sequence joins TRBV5-1 and TRBJ1-1, with 8 positions matching TRBD1. Germline loops: CDR1 SGHRS, CDR2 YFSETQ. Losses at the gene ends were 3 bases for V and 3 bases for J; bases not matched to a gene: 1. The CDR3 consists of 13 residues. CDR3 DNA: TGCGCCAGCAGCTCGACAGGGGACACTGAAGCTTTCTTT. It yields the protein CASSSTGDTEAFF.

This chain uses TRBV7-6 with TRBJ2-3; 12 bases map to TRBD2. CDR3 length equals 16 residues. The germline V gene encodes CDR1 SGHVS and CDR2 FNYEAQ. V trimming: 4 bases; J trimming: 6 bases; junction bases outside the gene matches: 8. The CDR3 DNA follows: TGTGCCAGCAGCTCTCTAGCGGGGGGGACCGGGGATACGCAGTATTTT. Protein sequence: CASSSLAGGTGDTQYF.

The V and J genes are TRBV12-3 or TRBV12-4 and TRBJ2-1; 7 nucleotides match TRBD2. With 2 bases clipped from V and 10 bases from J, the junction kept 2 bases outside the gene matches. CDR3 length equals 12 residues. CDR3 sequence: CASSLSAGEQFF. CDR3 coding DNA: TGTGCCAGCAGTTTATCAGCGGGAGAGCAGTTCTTC.

The chain has TRBV14 and TRBJ1-2; no firm D call. This CDR3 contains 15 residues. Germline V CDR1 and CDR2: SGHDN, FVKESK. Trimming pared 4 bases from V and 3 bases from J, leaving 15 bases between. The CDR3 is CASSPTSRFDYGYTF. The CDR3 coding sequence is TGTGCCAGCAGCCCGACAAGCAGGTTTGACTATGGCTACACCTTC. Full variable domain (outside the CDR3, taken from reference TRBV14 and TRBJ1-2): EAGVTQFPSHSVIEKGQTVTLRCDPISGHDNLYWYRRVMGKEIKFLLHFVKESKQDESGMPNNRFLAERTGGTYSTLKVQPAELEDSGVYFCASSPTSRFDYGYTFGSGTRLTVV.

The chain recombines TRBV5-1 with TRBJ1-1; D gene ambiguous. The germline CDR1 and CDR2 sequences are SGHRS and YFSETQ. This CDR3 region has 14 residues. Trimming took off 3 bases at V and 1 base at J, with 10 bases between the two ends. The CDR3 region is CASSSPGANTEAFF. For the CDR3, the DNA is TGCGCCAGCAGCTCCCCGGGAGCGAACACTGAAGCTTTCTTT. Filled out from reference TRBV5-1 and TRBJ1-1, the complete variable domain reads KAGVTQTPRYLIKTRGQQVTLSCSPISGHRSVSWYQQTPGQGLQFLFEYFSETQRNKGNFPGRFSGRQFSNSRSEMNVSTLELGDSALYLCASSSPGANTEAFFGQGTRLTVV.